Shown below are 7 T cell receptor beta chains from a single sample sequenced in a study of Ad26.COV2.S vaccination and SARS-CoV-2 variants. Clones were read by immunoSEQ multiplex PCR, and TCRdb kept only the in-frame ones, dropping some. The repertoire holds 410,000 or so clones, 92% seen once, with about 1.7% in the top ten. Described treatment: 15 to 20 received Ad26.COV2.S at low or high dose, single or two shots; roughly five received placebo; per-sample allocation not given. Samples came from day 63 after the first vaccine or placebo injection. The material was peripheral blood, obtained in a trial of Ad26.COV2.S vaccine versus placebo. Receptors originate from a person aged 18 to 65 who received the Ad26.COV2.S COVID-19 vaccine or a placebo.

This chain connects TRBV21-1 to TRBJ2-2; whether TRBD1, the table's D call, matches the DNA was not checked. TRBV21-1 is marked as a pseudogene. The CDR3 totals 17 residues. The CDR3 sequence: CASSKGGTSSNTGELFF. The CDR3 bases are TGTGCCAGCAGCAAAGGAGGGACATCTTCGAACACAGGGGAGCTGTTTTTT.

This clone was recorded a few times. This CDR3 is CASSRTGDSNQPQHF. The DNA for the CDR3 is TGTGCCAGCAGCAGAACAGGGGATAGCAATCAGCCCCAGCATTTT. The rearrangement links TRBV9 to TRBJ1-5, with 7 bases fitting TRBD1. CDR1 and CDR2 from the germline V gene are SGDLS and YYNGEE. This CDR3 is 15 amino acids long. Trimming at V came to 4 bases and at J to 0 bases, leaving 4 bases not matched to a gene.

This clone was recorded once. V gene TRBV2 combines with J gene TRBJ1-2, with 11 bases identical to TRBD1. V lost 5 bases and J lost 3; bases outside the gene matches: 14. The CDR3 is 18 amino acids. Germline loops: CDR1 SNHLY, CDR2 FYNNEI. The CDR3 here is CASSQSRTGGVPHYGYTF. The DNA for the CDR3 is TGTGCCAGCAGTCAATCCCGGACAGGGGGCGTCCCTCACTATGGCTACACCTTC.

This chain links TRBV10-1 with TRBJ2-7; D gene uncertain. Germline values: CDR1 WNHNN, CDR2 SYGVQD (reference sequence). The CDR3 runs to 12 residues. V was shortened by 0 bases and J by 3 bases, with 3 bases between the two germline ends. The CDR3 sequence is CASSESCYEQYF. CDR3 DNA: TGCGCCAGCAGTGAGTCTTGCTACGAGCAGTACTTC.

V is TRBV6-6 and J is TRBJ1-4; unclear D gene. Trimming took 8 bases from V and 3 from J, leaving 13 bases between them. Germline CDR1 reads MNHNY; CDR2 reads SVGAGI (reference sequence). CDR3 length: 14 amino acids. CDR3 loop: CASGAVGANEKLFF. In DNA form, the CDR3 reads TGTGCCAGCGGCGCAGTCGGGGCTAATGAAAAACTGTTTTTT.

The V call is TRBV5-1, the J call TRBJ2-1; D could derive from TRBD1 or TRBD2 (5 bases each). CDR1 and CDR2 (germline): SGHRS, YFSETQ. Trimming left V 4 bases short and J 2 bases short, with 16 bases between. The length of the CDR3 is 16 residues. CDR3 residues: CASSPDPGTTYNEQFF. CDR3 nucleotide sequence: TGCGCCAGCAGCCCGGATCCCGGGACCACCTACAATGAGCAGTTCTTC.

This sequence joins TRBV4-1 and TRBJ2-7; 8 bases fit TRBD1. CDR3 length equals 15 residues. Germline V gives CDR1 MGHRA, CDR2 YSYEKL. V lost 1 base to trimming and J lost 6 bases; unmatched junction nucleotides: 8. CDR3 coding DNA: TGCGCCAGCAGCCAAGTTCAGGGGGCGCCGGGCGAGCAGTACTTC. The encoded protein is CASSQVQGAPGEQYF.